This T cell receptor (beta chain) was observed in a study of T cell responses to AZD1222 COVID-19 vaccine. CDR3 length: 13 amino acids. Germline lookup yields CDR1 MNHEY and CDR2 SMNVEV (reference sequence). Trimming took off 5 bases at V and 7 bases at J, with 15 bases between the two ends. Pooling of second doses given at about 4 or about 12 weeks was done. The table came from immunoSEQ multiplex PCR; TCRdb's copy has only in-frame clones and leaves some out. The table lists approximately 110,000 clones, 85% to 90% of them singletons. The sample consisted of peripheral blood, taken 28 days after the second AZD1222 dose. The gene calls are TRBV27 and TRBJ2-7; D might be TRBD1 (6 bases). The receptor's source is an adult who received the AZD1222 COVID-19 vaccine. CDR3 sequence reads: CASSLSDRAEQYF. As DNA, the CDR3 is TGTGCCAGCAGTCTCTCGGACAGAGCGGAGCAGTACTTC.